These 32 T cell receptor beta chains came from one sample sequenced in a study of CD8 T cells in Susac syndrome. An amount of RNA that ranged from roughly 0.45 to 1 ug was reverse transcribed with random hexamers. From the immunoSEQ multiplex PCR reads, TCRdb called clonotypes with MiXCR, one entry per CDR3 protein. The table shows about 140,000 distinct CDR3 sequences, with approximately 95% occurring only once. Sequenced input: CD8+ T cells from PBMCs. The receptor source for this set is a human donor in good health.

This chain links TRBV27 with TRBJ2-7; no clear D. The CDR3 covers 14 residues. Germline V gene lookup returns CDR1 MNHEY and CDR2 SMNVEV (reference sequence). The V and J ends lost 3 bases and 2 bases respectively, with 11 bases between them. The CDR3 DNA reads TGTGCCAGCAGTTTCTCCGGTATACCCTACGAGCAGTACTTC. Translated, it gives CASSFSGIPYEQYF.

This chain uses TRBV28 with TRBJ2-5; D not resolved. V lost 3 bases and J 6 bases, leaving 20 bases between the germline ends. Germline lookup yields CDR1 MDHEN and CDR2 SYDVKM. This CDR3 spans 16 amino acids. The CDR3 reads CASSFERGRLSKTQYF. DNA of the CDR3: TGTGCCAGCAGTTTCGAACGCGGACGCCTTTCGAAGACCCAGTACTTC.

For this clonotype: The junction departs from germline at one end; a sequencing error may be responsible. This sequence joins TRBV6-2 or TRBV6-3 and TRBJ2-7; no reliable D call. Germline V CDR1 and CDR2: MNHEY, SVGEGT. The CDR3 consists of 12 residues. CDR3 nucleotide sequence: TGTGCCAGCAGTTACACAGAGCCGAAGAGAAACTTC. This translates into CASSYTEPKRNF.

The V call is TRBV5-4, the J call TRBJ2-7; 12 positions agree with TRBD2. From germline, CDR1 is SGHNT and CDR2 YYREEE (reference sequence). The length of the CDR3 is 16 residues. The junction had 12 bases not matched to a gene; V was cut back by 4 bases and J by 7 bases. In DNA form, the CDR3 reads TGTGCCAGCAGCCCCGGACTAGCGGGATGGGGGGGTGAGCAGTACTTC. It codes for CASSPGLAGWGGEQYF.

V gene TRBV2 combines with J gene TRBJ1-1; 7 nucleotides align to TRBD1. The V and J ends lost 3 bases and 5 bases, in that order; junction bases with no gene match: 3. The CDR3 covers 13 residues. The germline V gene encodes CDR1 SNHLY and CDR2 FYNNEI. CDR3 residues: CASSDNRGTEAFF. CDR3 nucleotide sequence: TGTGCCAGCAGTGATAACAGGGGTACTGAAGCTTTCTTT.

The chain combines TRBV27 with TRBJ1-1; no clear D. Germline CDR1 reads MNHEY; CDR2 reads SMNVEV (reference sequence). The V end lost 6 bases, the J end lost 1 base, and 9 bases lay between the germline ends. There are 13 residues in the CDR3. The CDR3 here is CASSHAPNTEAFF. The CDR3 DNA follows: TGTGCCAGCAGCCACGCTCCGAACACTGAAGCTTTCTTT.

This clonotype was seen once. This chain connects TRBV27 to TRBJ2-5; 13 bases are a match to TRBD2. In germline, CDR1 is MNHEY, CDR2 SMNVEV (reference sequence). This CDR3 has 17 residues. After removal of 4 bases from V and 5 bases from J, the junction contained 10 bases not matched to a gene. The CDR3 reads CASSSWTSGSGRETQYF. The DNA of the CDR3 is TGTGCCAGCAGTTCCTGGACTAGCGGGAGCGGAAGGGAGACCCAGTACTTC.

This clonotype was counted a few times. The gene calls are TRBV20-1 and TRBJ2-5; no clear D gene. CDR1 and CDR2 from the germline V gene are DFQATT and SNEGSKA (reference sequence). With 3 bases removed from V and 5 bases from J, the gap between germline ends came to 4 bases. The CDR3 contains 10 residues. Here the CDR3 reads CSAREETQYF. The CDR3 nucleotides read TGCAGTGCTAGGGAGGAGACCCAGTACTTC.

The V call is TRBV30, the J call TRBJ2-3, with TRBD2 identical over 8 bases. The germline gives CDR1 GTSNPN, CDR2 SVGIG (reference sequence). This CDR3 has 15 amino acids. The J segment lost 0 bases and the V segment lost 5 bases, leaving 7 bases of the junction unmatched. CDR3 protein: CAWDITSGSTDTQYF. The CDR3, as DNA: TGTGCCTGGGACATTACTAGCGGTAGCACAGATACGCAGTATTTT.

This chain links TRBV18 with TRBJ2-3; 7 bases align to TRBD2. CDR1 and CDR2 from the germline V gene are KGHSH and LQKENI. The V gene end was trimmed by 2 bases and the J gene end by 0 bases; junction bases not matched to a gene: 5. The CDR3 is 16 residues long. The CDR3 spells CASSPSVSGSTDTQYF. In nucleotides, the CDR3 is TGTGCCAGCTCACCATCGGTTAGCGGGAGCACAGATACGCAGTATTTT.

This chain uses TRBV7-8 with TRBJ1-1; no firm D call. V lost 0 bases, J lost 3 bases, and 8 bases lay in between. The germline gives CDR1 SGHVS, CDR2 FQNEAQ. The CDR3 extends over 14 amino acids. CDR3 bases: TGTGCCAGCAGCTTAGCGGTGGCCCACACTGAAGCTTTCTTT. This translates into CASSLAVAHTEAFF.

This clonotype was seen once. The chain links TRBV29-1 to TRBJ2-7; the match to TRBD2 covers 12 bases. Germline V CDR1 and CDR2: SQVTM, ANQGSEA. The CDR3 consists of 15 residues. Germline trimming cut 4 bases from V and 3 bases from J; bases unmatched to any gene: 7. CDR3 in DNA: TGCAGCGTTGTTCTGACTAGCGGGAGAAACTACGAGCAGTACTTC. It encodes CSVVLTSGRNYEQYF.

J is TRBJ2-4 and V is TRBV7-9; 8 bases agree with TRBD1. The V gene end was trimmed by 3 bases and the J gene end by 12 bases; junction bases not matched to a gene: 4. Germline CDR1 is SEHNR and CDR2 is FQNEAQ (reference sequence). This CDR3 comprises 12 residues. CDR3 in amino acids: CASSLGQADQYF. CDR3 nucleotide sequence: TGTGCCAGCAGCTTGGGACAGGCTGATCAGTACTTC.

This chain links TRBV19 with TRBJ1-2; TRBD1 might be the D (5 bases). Germline V gives CDR1 LNHDA, CDR2 SQIVND (reference sequence). CDR3 length: 13 amino acids. Trimming took 7 bases from V and 4 from J, leaving 13 bases between them. The CDR3 sequence: CASTPGRFYGYTF. In DNA, the CDR3 is TGTGCCAGTACGCCGGGACGTTTCTATGGCTACACCTTC.

Here the CDR3 reads CASSAGQHYEQYF. CDR3 bases: TGTGCCAGCAGCGCGGGACAGCACTACGAGCAGTACTTC. The chain carries TRBV9 and TRBJ2-7, with 7 bases lining up with TRBD1. The J segment lost 3 bases and the V segment lost 3 bases, leaving 3 bases of the junction unmatched. Germline V gives CDR1 SGDLS, CDR2 YYNGEE. This CDR3 comprises 13 residues.

This rearrangement joins TRBV3-1 to TRBJ2-3; D remains ambiguous. The CDR3 has 15 residues. V was trimmed by 0 bases and J by 6 bases, leaving 13 bases between them. Germline CDR1 and CDR2: LGHDT and YNNKEL (reference sequence). In nucleotides, the CDR3 is TGTGCCAGCAGCCAAGATTTTGTCTCAACGGATACGCAGTATTTT. It codes for CASSQDFVSTDTQYF.

The CDR3 nucleotides read TGCAGCGTTGAAGATCTCCGGGAGGACTCCTACGAGCAGTACTTC. Protein product: CSVEDLREDSYEQYF. The chain uses TRBV29-1 and TRBJ2-7, with TRBD2 matching 7 bases. The germline gives CDR1 SQVTM, CDR2 ANQGSEA. V lost 0 bases to trimming and J lost 0 bases; unmatched junction nucleotides: 5. The CDR3 totals 15 residues.

This clonotype occurred once. The chain carries TRBV12-5 and TRBJ1-1; D not resolved. Trimming left V 6 bases short and J 4 bases short, with 12 bases between. Per germline, CDR1 LGHNT and CDR2 FRNRAP. The CDR3 has 13 amino acids. CDR3 sequence (DNA): TGTGCTAGTGGCTTCGGGGTAGCCACTGAAGCTTTCTTT. Translated: CASGFGVATEAFF.

The rearrangement links TRBV19 to TRBJ2-7, with 8 bases lining up with TRBD1. The CDR3 is made up of 15 amino acids. CDR1 is LNHDA and CDR2 is SQIVND in the germline V gene (reference sequence). V shed 7 bases, J shed 3 bases, and the junction held 11 bases outside the gene matches. CDR3 residues: CASTWGTGGLYEQYF. CDR3 bases: TGTGCCAGTACTTGGGGGACAGGTGGCCTCTACGAGCAGTACTTC.

The rearrangement links TRBV27 to TRBJ2-1; tentative D call: TRBD2 (6 bases). From germline, CDR1 is MNHEY and CDR2 SMNVEV (reference sequence). V gave up 2 bases and J gave up 5 bases, with 10 bases separating them. The length of the CDR3 is 14 residues. The CDR3 is CASSLAGRDNEQFF. The CDR3 DNA reads TGTGCCAGCAGTTTAGCGGGAAGAGACAATGAGCAGTTCTTC.

This chain uses TRBV7-2 with TRBJ2-3; D possibly matches TRBD1 or TRBD2 (6 bases each). The CDR3 is 16 residues long. V shed 0 bases and J shed 0 bases, with 10 bases lying between them. Germline V gives CDR1 SGHTA, CDR2 FQGNSA. CDR3 DNA sequence: TGTGCCAGCAGCTTAGCGGGGGGCGGTAGCACAGATACGCAGTATTTT. This translates into CASSLAGGGSTDTQYF.

The chain links TRBV28 to TRBJ1-1; possibly TRBD1 for D (5 bases). This CDR3 contains 10 residues. Germline CDR1 is MDHEN and CDR2 is SYDVKM. CDR3 sequence (DNA): TGTACATCGGGGACGAATGAAGCTTTCTTT. Translation gives CTSGTNEAFF.

The V call is TRBV6-5, the J call TRBJ2-3; D is perhaps TRBD2 (6 bases). V lost 5 bases and J 2 bases, leaving 11 bases between the germline ends. The length of the CDR3 is 14 residues. Germline CDR1 is MNHEY and CDR2 is SVGAGI. CDR3 loop: CASSTGTYTDTQYF. The CDR3 region has the DNA TGTGCCAGCAGTACCGGGACTTACACAGATACGCAGTATTTT.

This clonotype was counted a single time. This chain joins TRBV28 and TRBJ1-2, with D tentatively TRBD1 (5 bases). Germline V gene sequence: CDR1 MDHEN, CDR2 SYDVKM. The length of the CDR3 is 14 residues. V was cut by 2 bases and J by 6 bases, with 13 bases left in between. The CDR3 sequence: CASSLQYGGHGYTF. CDR3 in DNA: TGTGCCAGCAGTTTACAGTACGGGGGTCATGGCTACACCTTC.

This chain uses TRBV4-3 with TRBJ2-1, with 11 positions matching TRBD2. There are 17 residues in the CDR3. CDR1 is LGHNA, CDR2 YSLEER, per germline. The V gene end was trimmed by 4 bases and the J gene end by 2 bases; junction bases not matched to a gene: 7. Here the CDR3 reads CASSPLVAGGPYNEQFF. CDR3 DNA sequence: TGCGCCAGCAGCCCGCTAGTAGCGGGAGGGCCCTACAATGAGCAGTTCTTC.

The rearrangement joins TRBV20-1 to TRBJ2-7, with D unresolved. Germline V gives CDR1 DFQATT, CDR2 SNEGSKA (reference sequence). The V and J ends lost 4 bases and 2 bases respectively, with 15 bases between them. The CDR3 consists of 14 residues. CDR3 coding DNA: TGCAGTGCTACCTCCTATACGGGCGCCTACGAGCAGTACTTC. Translating it yields CSATSYTGAYEQYF.

V and J are TRBV5-1 and TRBJ2-7; possibly TRBD2 for D (6 bases). CDR3 length: 15 amino acids. V was cut by 0 bases and J by 0 bases, with 10 bases left in between. Germline V gene lookup returns CDR1 SGHRS and CDR2 YFSETQ. The CDR3: CASSLEVGSSYEQYF. In DNA, the CDR3 is TGCGCCAGCAGCTTGGAGGTCGGGAGCTCCTACGAGCAGTACTTC. Supplemented by reference TRBV5-1 and TRBJ2-7, the full variable domain reads KAGVTQTPRYLIKTRGQQVTLSCSPISGHRSVSWYQQTPGQGLQFLFEYFSETQRNKGNFPGRFSGRQFSNSRSEMNVSTLELGDSALYLCASSLEVGSSYEQYFGPGTRLTVT.

The rearrangement links TRBV12-3 or TRBV12-4 to TRBJ1-4; D unresolved. V was trimmed by 8 bases and J by 8 bases, leaving 15 bases between them. The CDR3 loop spans 13 amino acids. CDR3 in amino acids: CASGDPLGEKLFF. DNA for the CDR3: TGTGCCAGCGGCGACCCCCTAGGGGAAAAACTGTTTTTT.

The V call is TRBV29-1, the J call TRBJ2-3; no clear D gene. This CDR3 has 13 residues. Germline CDR1 and CDR2: SQVTM and ANQGSEA. V shed 3 bases and J shed 5 bases, with 12 bases lying between them. In DNA, the CDR3 is TGCAGCGTTGATGGTGGGAAGGTAGATACGCAGTATTTT. Translated: CSVDGGKVDTQYF.

The V and J genes are TRBV20-1 and TRBJ2-7; the match to TRBD1 covers 9 bases. There are 13 residues in the CDR3. J lost 3 bases, V lost 6 bases, and 6 bases had no gene match. CDR1 and CDR2 from the germline V gene are DFQATT and SNEGSKA (reference sequence). CDR3 sequence: CSAQGQGLYEQYF. The CDR3 DNA is TGCAGTGCCCAGGGACAGGGCCTCTACGAGCAGTACTTC.

The chain uses TRBV6-5 and TRBJ2-7, with 8 bases that match TRBD1. Germline lookup yields CDR1 MNHEY and CDR2 SVGAGI. This CDR3 has 15 residues. V was pared by 0 bases and J by 3 bases, with 4 bases of the junction left unmatched. The CDR3 region has the DNA TGTGCCAGCAGTTACTCGATAACAGGGGGCTACGAGCAGTACTTC. Its translation is CASSYSITGGYEQYF.

The chain links TRBV19 to TRBJ2-7, with D unresolved. Per germline, CDR1 LNHDA and CDR2 SQIVND (reference sequence). This CDR3 comprises 12 residues. V was shortened by 6 bases and J by 2 bases, with 8 bases between the two germline ends. In DNA, the CDR3 is TGTGCCAGTAGCGGCGAAGCCTACGAGCAGTACTTC. Translated: CASSGEAYEQYF.